The 16 T cell receptor beta chains below come from one sample, sequenced in a study of blood T cells in healthy people across ages (dated by TCRdb to the mid-2010s). The library relied on 5' RACE. The second PCR ran for about 6 to 11 cycles and used a J-beta primer mix along with a sample-barcoded 5' primer. TCRdb reworked the public reads: Q25 trimming with fastp, MiXCR clone assembly, productive beta chains retained. For every CDR3 protein sequence, its rows merge into one entry that carries the most common genes and DNA. In all, the sample holds fewer than 2 million distinct CDR3 sequences, and roughly two fifths of those were seen once. The leading ten clones occupy about 23% of the sample. The source material was blood. These receptors were taken from a human donor in good health.

The V call is TRBV19, the J call TRBJ1-4; 9 nucleotides align to TRBD1. The germline CDR1 and CDR2 sequences are LNHDA and SQIVND (reference sequence). With 6 bases clipped from V and 6 bases from J, the junction kept 5 bases outside the gene matches. The CDR3 contains 14 residues. The CDR3 sequence: CASSGQGRDEKLFF. CDR3 DNA sequence: TGTGCCAGTAGCGGACAGGGGCGAGATGAAAAACTGTTTTTT.

J is TRBJ1-6 and V is TRBV20-1, with 9 bases identical to TRBD1. The germline gives CDR1 DFQATT, CDR2 SNEGSKA (reference sequence). The V segment lost 0 bases and the J segment 3 bases; nucleotides outside the gene matches: 3. This CDR3 contains 16 residues. Written as DNA, the CDR3 is TGCAGTGCTAGAGAATTGGACAGGGGCTATAATTCACCCCTCCACTTT. Amino acids: CSARELDRGYNSPLHF.

CDR3 sequence reads: CASTGRDSYEQYF. CDR3 DNA: TGTGCCAGCACAGGACGGGACTCCTACGAGCAGTACTTC. The genes are TRBV2 and TRBJ2-7, with D possibly TRBD2 on 5 matching bases. V lost 7 bases to trimming and J lost 0 bases, with 10 bases between them. CDR1 and CDR2 (germline): SNHLY, FYNNEI. This CDR3 comprises 13 residues.

There are a few counts of this clonotype. The V call is TRBV5-1, the J call TRBJ2-5, with 7 bases fitting TRBD1. This CDR3 contains 14 residues. With V trimmed by 4 bases and J by 7 bases, 10 bases remained unmatched. The germline V gene encodes CDR1 SGHRS and CDR2 YFSETQ. The CDR3 spells CASSPGQSIGTQYF. The CDR3 region has the DNA TGCGCCAGCAGCCCGGGACAGTCGATTGGGACCCAGTACTTC.

The chain couples TRBV5-6 to TRBJ1-4; tentative D call: TRBD1 (6 bases). The length of the CDR3 is 15 residues. Trimming cost V 4 bases and J 8 bases, with 18 bases left between them. Germline loops: CDR1 SGHDT, CDR2 YYEEEE. Written as DNA, the CDR3 is TGTGCCAGCAGCCATGCGGGGGCGACGCGGGAAAAACTGTTTTTT. This sequence encodes CASSHAGATREKLFF.

This clonotype appeared a few times. The V and J genes are TRBV5-1 and TRBJ1-1; 8 bases fit TRBD1. This CDR3 has 16 residues. After removal of 1 base from V and 3 bases from J, the junction contained 8 bases not matched to a gene. Germline CDR1 and CDR2: SGHRS and YFSETQ. The DNA of the CDR3 is TGCGCCAGCAGCTTGACCCCCCAGGGGGCGGACACTGAAGCTTTCTTT. Translating gives CASSLTPQGADTEAFF.

The CDR3 nucleotides are TGTGCCAGCAGTGGACTAGCCCGGAATGAGCAGTTCTTC. Its protein product is CASSGLARNEQFF. The chain joins TRBV6-2 or TRBV6-3 to TRBJ2-1; 8 nucleotides align to TRBD2. The CDR3 length is 13 residues. CDR1 MNHEY and CDR2 SVGEGT come from the germline V gene. V gave up 5 bases and J gave up 7 bases; unmatched junction bases: 4.

This clonotype was counted only a few times. The rearrangement joins TRBV6-2 or TRBV6-3 to TRBJ2-1; tentative D call: TRBD1 (5 bases). The CDR3 sequence is 16 residues long. From germline, CDR1 is MNHEY and CDR2 SVGEGT. V was clipped by 0 bases and J by 7 bases, with 16 bases between them. The CDR3 region is CASSYSPLLGLNEQFF. In nucleotides, the CDR3 is TGTGCCAGCAGTTACTCCCCTCTTTTGGGGCTGAATGAGCAGTTCTTC.

A note on this clonotype: One end of the junction varies from germline; a read error may be responsible. This CDR3 is CASSLVTGIKGYGQYF. For the CDR3, the DNA is TGTGCCAGCAGCTTAGTGACAGGAATCAAAGGCTACGGGCAGTACTTC. The chain combines TRBV7-2 with TRBJ2-7; possible D gene TRBD1, 6 bases. CDR3 size: 16 residues. Germline CDR1 reads SGHTA; CDR2 reads FQGNSA.

This clonotype was counted between two and nine times. V gene TRBV7-2 combines with J gene TRBJ2-7, with 10 bases aligning to TRBD1. Germline CDR1 is SGHTA and CDR2 is FQGNSA. There are 15 residues in the CDR3. The junction had 3 bases not matched to a gene; V was cut back by 1 base and J by 3 bases. CDR3: CASSLEGTGVYEQYF. CDR3 in DNA: TGTGCCAGCAGCTTAGAAGGGACAGGGGTCTACGAGCAGTACTTC. Full variable domain (missing parts from reference TRBV7-2 and TRBJ2-7): GAGVSQSPSNKVTEKGKDVELRCDPISGHTALYWYRQSLGQGLEFLIYFQGNSAPDKSGLPSDRFSAERTGGSVSTLTIQRTQQEDSAVYLCASSLEGTGVYEQYFGPGTRLTVT.

The chain recombines TRBV6-6 with TRBJ1-2; a possible D gene is TRBD1 (5 bases). Trimming shortened V by 0 bases and J by 2 bases, and 7 bases separated the two germline ends. Germline V gene sequence: CDR1 MNHNY, CDR2 SVGAGI (reference sequence). There are 14 residues in the CDR3. This CDR3 is CASSYSGRNYGYTF. CDR3 nucleotide sequence: TGTGCCAGCAGTTACTCGGGACGGAACTATGGCTACACCTTC.

Notes on this clonotype: At one boundary the junction diverges from the germline segment, which might be a read error. This sequence joins TRBV11-2 and TRBJ1-6; no clear D gene. CDR3 length equals 14 residues. The V gene's germline CDR1 is SGHAT and CDR2 FQNNGV. The CDR3 is CASSFGVEESPPHF. CDR3 in DNA: TGTGCCAGCAGCTTTGGGGTAGAGGAGTCACCCCCCCACTTT.

The rearrangement joins TRBV11-2 to TRBJ2-3; D might be TRBD2 (5 bases). The CDR3 is 13 amino acids. CDR1 SGHAT and CDR2 FQNNGV come from the germline V gene. The V gene lost 4 bases and the J gene lost 8 bases, with 13 bases spanning the gap. In DNA form, the CDR3 reads TGTGCCAGCAGCTCTTCGGACTTGTTTACGCAGTATTTT. It translates to CASSSSDLFTQYF. The whole variable domain, filled in from reference TRBV11-2 and TRBJ2-3, reads EAGVAQSPRYKIIEKRQSVAFWCNPISGHATLYWYQQILGQGPKLLIQFQNNGVVDDSQLPKDRFSAERLKGVDSTLKIQPAKLEDSAVYLCASSSSDLFTQYFGPGTRLTVL.

In DNA form, the CDR3 reads TGTGCCAGCAGCTTAGGACTAGCGGAAACCTACAATGAGCAGTTCTTC. Protein: CASSLGLAETYNEQFF. The rearrangement links TRBV7-9 to TRBJ2-1, with TRBD2 identical over 9 bases. Germline V gene lookup returns CDR1 SEHNR and CDR2 FQNEAQ (reference sequence). V trimming: 1 base; J trimming: 2 bases; junction bases outside the gene matches: 3. The CDR3 is 16 residues long.

This rearrangement joins TRBV5-5 to TRBJ1-4; 7 positions match TRBD1. CDR1 and CDR2 (germline): SGHKS, YYEKEE (reference sequence). Trimming at V came to 0 bases and at J to 8 bases, leaving 10 bases not matched to a gene. There are 16 residues in the CDR3. The CDR3 DNA sequence: TGTGCCAGCAGCTTGGAAGCGGGGCAGGGGGTGGAAAAACTGTTTTTT. It translates to CASSLEAGQGVEKLFF.

This clonotype was seen more than once but under ten times. This chain connects TRBV20-1 to TRBJ1-2, with 10 bases matching TRBD1. V gave up 3 bases and J gave up 5 bases; unmatched junction bases: 6. Germline lookup yields CDR1 DFQATT and CDR2 SNEGSKA (reference sequence). The CDR3 consists of 14 residues. CDR3 residues: CSARKGDRGYGYTF. The CDR3 DNA reads as TGCAGTGCTAGGAAGGGGGACAGGGGATATGGCTACACCTTC.